This entry is about one T cell receptor beta chain. Antigen specificity is unknown. These data belong to a study of monozygotic twins with inflammatory bowel disease. The CDR3 is made up of 13 amino acids. TCRdb reprocessed the 5' RACE reads and stores each CDR3 protein as one record, lacking DNA. This repertoire includes about 210,000 distinct CDR3 sequences. Findings of the study overall: Variability in patient repertoires may have come partly from differing immunosuppressive treatments.

V and J are TRBV12-3 or TRBV12-4 and TRBJ1-1; TCRdb picks TRBD1, but there is no DNA to check that call. Sequencing input: blood. This receptor was taken from a human donor with ulcerative colitis or Crohn's disease, or a healthy co-twin of an affected twin (not recorded which). The CDR3 protein is CASSAGQGAQAFF.